This T cell receptor (beta chain) was documented in a study of cytomegalovirus exposure and HLA in healthy donors. Study in general: An earlier analysis found roughly 110 million unique TCR beta sequences from around 180 million T cells. Overall study results and limits: Of the V segments, some could not be distinguished, including TRBV6-2 and TRBV6-3, and were excluded. An analysis that came later showed most CMV-associated TCR beta chains appearing HLA-restricted. Reports state that TCR beta sequences accurately predicted most subjects' HLA-A and HLA-B alleles.

PCR primers comprised 60 Vbeta and 13 Jbeta primers. Method: immunoSEQ multiplex PCR; TCRdb's copy keeps in-frame clones and lacks some. The profile shows almost 95,000 clones, 69% of them singletons. V was clipped by 1 base and J by 4 bases; unmatched bases: 6. The CDR3 consists of 16 residues. In germline, CDR1 is SGHTA, CDR2 FQGNSA. Comments on this clone: Its antigen is not known.

The V and J genes are TRBV7-2 and TRBJ1-5; 8 nucleotides align to TRBD1. The sequence derives from a man aged 50 to 60 in good health and CMV-seronegative. The specimen was PBMCs. CDR3 DNA: TGTGCCAGCAGCTTAGAAGGGCAGGGGGCGAATCAGCCCCAGCATTTT. This codes for CASSLEGQGANQPQHF.